This T cell receptor beta chain was observed in a study of somatic mutations in cytotoxic T cells in rheumatoid arthritis (dated by TCRdb to the late 2010s). The study in broad terms: Some V beta antibody-stained T-cell populations were flow-sorted on a FACSAria II or Sony SH800 at nearly 100% purity, and sorted V beta1+ cells also underwent TCRB sequencing. The study asked whether expanded CD8+ T-cell clones in newly diagnosed, untreated rheumatoid arthritis carry somatic mutations, and used TCRB deep sequencing to characterize clonality. The median ages of the patient and control groups were essentially identical. For roughly 63 rheumatoid arthritis patients and roughly 22 healthy controls, TCRB deep sequencing was carried out.

This clone came up a few times. This receptor's antigen is unknown. One base away there is no much larger clone; base qualities are not given. Sequencing of TCRB CDR3 was done on genomic DNA with the immunoSEQ assay. Concerning the study's data processing: Nothing other than productive TCRB rearrangements was included in the analyses. Clonality was expressed as a Shannon entropy-based productive clonality index, with each clone defined by a unique TCRB CDR3 sequence. To calculate repertoire overlap between two samples, the template counts of each clone were considered relative to each sample's total templates. A correlation with a Spearman r of over 0.55 was found between V-gene usage by flow cytometry and V-gene usage by TCRB sequencing. Drawn from immuneACCESS, this table holds only the in-frame rearrangements with V and J called that TCRdb kept. Clones are partly lost; checked studies trace under half to an unresolved V gene and leave the rest unexplained. That table furnishes V, J and clone size, whereas the DNA furnished D and trimming. For this sample the table gives 8,000 to 13,000 clones, of which about four fifths were detected only once. The ten largest clones capture around 20% of the sample.

General conclusions and limits of the study: The antigen targets of the expanded CD8+ clones were unknown, and absence from virus-specific databases did not rule out viral specificity. No adjustment for multiple comparisons was made for the slight TRBV07 underrepresentation in patients. CD8+ T-cell clonality did not differ significantly between rheumatoid arthritis patients and age-matched healthy controls. In about an eighth of the roughly 65 patients, more than 20% of CD8+ cells belonged to the largest CD8+ clone, while several identical CD8+ TCRB sequences were shared between blood and synovial fluid. An increase of CD8+ clonality with age was seen in patients (Spearman r ≈ 0.49) but not in healthy controls.

Healthy controls were roughly 20 blood donors whose buffy coats were used, with a median age of around 56 years (range about 20-75) and around 60% female. CD4+ and CD8+ cells were isolated by positive magnetic bead selection on an AutoMACS, and purity was checked by flow cytometry. Ficoll-Paque PLUS density gradient separation was used to isolate peripheral blood mononuclear cells. Using Nucleospin Tissue or Tissue XS kits, DNA was extracted from CD4-enriched, CD8-enriched or PBMC samples, with quantification by a Qubit 2.0 fluorometer. The CDR3 covers 14 residues, taking in both the cysteine and the phenylalanine. Kept here is only the CDR3 DNA, which spans 42 bases and is read in frame from base 1. V is pared back by 6 bases and J by 2 bases, with 12 bases lying between the germline termini. Sequences MRHNA (CDR1) and SNTAGT (CDR2) are obtained from the germline V gene.

The sequence derives from a woman in her forties or fifties in good health. Sequencing used CD8+ T cells sorted from blood. This chain joins TRBV6-4 to TRBJ2-3, with no confident D gene call. This receptor has the CDR3 CASSHRASTDTQYF. The sequenced DNA: TGTGCCAGCAGCCACCGAGCGTCCACAGATACGCAGTATTTT.